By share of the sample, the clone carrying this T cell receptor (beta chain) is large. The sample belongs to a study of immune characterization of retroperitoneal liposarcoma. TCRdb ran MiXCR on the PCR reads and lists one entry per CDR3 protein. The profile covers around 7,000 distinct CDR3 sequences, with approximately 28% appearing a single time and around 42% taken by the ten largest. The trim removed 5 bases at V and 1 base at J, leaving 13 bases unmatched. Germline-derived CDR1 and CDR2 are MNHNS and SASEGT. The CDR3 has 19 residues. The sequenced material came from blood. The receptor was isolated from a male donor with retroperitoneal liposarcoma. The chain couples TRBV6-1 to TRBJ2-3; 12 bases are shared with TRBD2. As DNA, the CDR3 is TGTGCCAGCAGTCTACTAGCGGGGGGTTTCGACTTTGGCACAGATACGCAGTATTTT. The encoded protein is CASSLLAGGFDFGTDTQYF.